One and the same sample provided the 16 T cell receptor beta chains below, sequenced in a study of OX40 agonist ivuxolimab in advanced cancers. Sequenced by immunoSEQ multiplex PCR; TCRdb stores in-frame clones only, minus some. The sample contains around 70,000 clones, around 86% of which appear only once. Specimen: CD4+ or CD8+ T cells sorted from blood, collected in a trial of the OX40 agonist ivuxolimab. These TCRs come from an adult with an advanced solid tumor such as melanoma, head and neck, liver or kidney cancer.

For the CDR3, the DNA is TGCGCCAGCAGCTCCACTCCCGGTAGTGAGACCCAGTACTTC. Translation gives CASSSTPGSETQYF. The chain employs TRBV5-1 and TRBJ2-5; D unclear. Germline V CDR1 and CDR2: SGHRS, YFSETQ. V lost 3 bases and J 5 bases, leaving 14 bases between the germline ends. The CDR3 spans 14 residues.

Here the CDR3 DNA reads TGTGCCAGTAGTCCAAGGACGGTTTTGAACACCGGGGAGCTGTTTTTT. This codes for CASSPRTVLNTGELFF. This rearrangement joins TRBV19 to TRBJ2-2, with D unclear. The CDR3 runs to 16 residues. Germline V gene lookup returns CDR1 LNHDA and CDR2 SQIVND (reference sequence). V was shortened by 5 bases and J by 1 base, with 14 bases between the two germline ends. Complete variable domain (other parts from reference TRBV19 and TRBJ2-2): DGGITQSPKYLFRKEGQNVTLSCEQNLNHDAMYWYRQDPGQGLRLIYYSQIVNDFQKGDIAEGYSVSREKKESFPLTVTSAQKNPTAFYLCASSPRTVLNTGELFFGEGSRLTVL.

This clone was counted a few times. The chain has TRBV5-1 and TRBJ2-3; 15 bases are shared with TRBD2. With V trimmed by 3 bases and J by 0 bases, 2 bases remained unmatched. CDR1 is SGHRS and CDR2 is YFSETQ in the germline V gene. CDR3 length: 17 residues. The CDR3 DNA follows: TGCGCCAGCAGCTGGGGACTAGCGGGAGGTAGCACAGATACGCAGTATTTT. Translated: CASSWGLAGGSTDTQYF.

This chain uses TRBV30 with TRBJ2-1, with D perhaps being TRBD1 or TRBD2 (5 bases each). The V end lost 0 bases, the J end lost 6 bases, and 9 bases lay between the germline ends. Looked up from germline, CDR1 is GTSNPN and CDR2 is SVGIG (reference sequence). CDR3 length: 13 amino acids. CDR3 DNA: TGTGCCTGGAGTGTGAGGGGTGGCAATGAGCAGTTCTTC. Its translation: CAWSVRGGNEQFF. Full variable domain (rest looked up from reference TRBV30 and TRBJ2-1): SQTIHQWPATLVQPVGSPLSLECTVEGTSNPNLYWYRQAAGRGLQLLFYSVGIGQISSEVPQNLSASRPQDRQFILSSKKLLLSDSGFYLCAWSVRGGNEQFFGPGTRLTVL.

The CDR3 reads CASSPRGPEAFF. The CDR3 DNA follows: TGTGCCAGCTCACCAAGGGGGCCCGAAGCTTTCTTT. The genes are TRBV18 and TRBJ1-1; 7 bases map to TRBD1. V was clipped by 2 bases and J by 8 bases; unmatched bases: 2. The CDR3 totals 12 residues. Germline values: CDR1 KGHSH, CDR2 LQKENI.

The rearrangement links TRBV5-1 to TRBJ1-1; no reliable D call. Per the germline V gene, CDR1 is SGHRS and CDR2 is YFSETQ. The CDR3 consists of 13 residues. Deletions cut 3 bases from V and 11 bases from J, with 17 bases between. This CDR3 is CASSSTGPEMAFF. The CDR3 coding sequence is TGCGCCAGCAGCTCCACTGGACCTGAGATGGCTTTCTTT.

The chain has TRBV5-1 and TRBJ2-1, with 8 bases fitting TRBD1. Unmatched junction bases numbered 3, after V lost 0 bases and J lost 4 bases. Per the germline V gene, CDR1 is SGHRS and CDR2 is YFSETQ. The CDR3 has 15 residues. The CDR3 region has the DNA TGCGCCAGCAGCTTGGAGGACAGGGATTACAATGAGCAGTTCTTC. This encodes CASSLEDRDYNEQFF.

In nucleotides, the CDR3 is TGTGCCAGCAGCGCCAGTCCTTACGGGGACTATGAGCAGTTCTTC. Residues: CASSASPYGDYEQFF. V usage is TRBV7-2 and J usage is TRBJ2-1, with D perhaps matching TRBD2 (6 bases). V was cut by 5 bases and J by 8 bases, with 19 bases left in between. CDR1 is SGHTA, CDR2 FQGNSA, per germline. This CDR3 region has 15 residues.

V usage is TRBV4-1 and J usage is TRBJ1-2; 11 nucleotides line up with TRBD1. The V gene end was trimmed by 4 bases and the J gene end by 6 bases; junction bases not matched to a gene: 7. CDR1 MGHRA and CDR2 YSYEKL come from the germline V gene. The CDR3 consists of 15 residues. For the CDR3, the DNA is TGCGCCAGCAGCCGTCCCGGGACAGGGGGAAATGGCTACACCTTC. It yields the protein CASSRPGTGGNGYTF.

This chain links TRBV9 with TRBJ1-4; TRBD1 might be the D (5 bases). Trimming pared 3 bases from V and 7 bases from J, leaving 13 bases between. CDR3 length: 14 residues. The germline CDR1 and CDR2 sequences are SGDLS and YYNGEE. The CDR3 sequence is CASSGGVGGEKLFF. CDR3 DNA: TGTGCCAGCAGCGGAGGGGTAGGAGGTGAAAAACTGTTTTTT.

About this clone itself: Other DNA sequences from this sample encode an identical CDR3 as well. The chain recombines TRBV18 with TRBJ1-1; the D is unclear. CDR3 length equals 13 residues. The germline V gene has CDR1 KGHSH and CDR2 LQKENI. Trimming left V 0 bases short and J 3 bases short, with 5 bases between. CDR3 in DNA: TGTGCCAGCTCACCACCGGGCGACACTGAAGCTTTCTTT. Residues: CASSPPGDTEAFF.

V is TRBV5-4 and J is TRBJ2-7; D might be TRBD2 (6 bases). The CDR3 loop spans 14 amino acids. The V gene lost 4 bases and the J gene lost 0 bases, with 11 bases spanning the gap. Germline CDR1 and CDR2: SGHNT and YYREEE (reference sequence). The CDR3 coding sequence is TGTGCCAGCAGCCATAGCGGCAGCTCCTACGAGCAGTACTTC. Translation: CASSHSGSSYEQYF.

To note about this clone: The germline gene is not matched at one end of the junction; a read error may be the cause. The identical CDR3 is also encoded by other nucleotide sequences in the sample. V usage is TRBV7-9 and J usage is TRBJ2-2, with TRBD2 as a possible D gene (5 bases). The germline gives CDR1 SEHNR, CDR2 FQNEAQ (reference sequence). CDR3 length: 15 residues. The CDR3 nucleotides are TGTGCCAGCAGCTTTGGTGTAGGCGATGCCGGGGAGTTGTTTTTT. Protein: CASSFGVGDAGELFF.

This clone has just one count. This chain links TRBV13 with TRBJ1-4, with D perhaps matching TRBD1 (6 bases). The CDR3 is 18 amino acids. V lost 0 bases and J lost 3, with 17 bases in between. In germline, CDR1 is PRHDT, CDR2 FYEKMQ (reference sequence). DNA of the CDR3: TGTGCCAGCAGCTTAGGGACAGGAAGACCTGGCCCTAATGAAAAACTGTTTTTT. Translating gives CASSLGTGRPGPNEKLFF.

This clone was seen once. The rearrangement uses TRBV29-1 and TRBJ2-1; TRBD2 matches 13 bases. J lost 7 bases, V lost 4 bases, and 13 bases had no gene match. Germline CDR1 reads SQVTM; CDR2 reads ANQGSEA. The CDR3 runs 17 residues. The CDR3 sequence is CSVVGGTSGIWLNEQFF. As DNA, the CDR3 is TGCAGCGTTGTTGGGGGGACTAGCGGGATTTGGCTAAATGAGCAGTTCTTC.

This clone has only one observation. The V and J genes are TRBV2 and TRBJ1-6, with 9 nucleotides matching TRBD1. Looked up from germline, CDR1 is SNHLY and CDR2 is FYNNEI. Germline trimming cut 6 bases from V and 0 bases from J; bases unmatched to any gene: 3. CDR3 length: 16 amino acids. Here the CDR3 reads CASRDRGSSYNSPLHF. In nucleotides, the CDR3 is TGTGCCAGCAGGGACAGGGGAAGCTCCTATAATTCACCCCTCCACTTT.